This T cell receptor (beta chain) was recorded in a study of cytomegalovirus exposure and HLA in healthy donors. Overall study findings and caveats: A later analysis appeared to link common viral pathogens to several of the most significant clusters. In a later analysis, TCR beta V- and J-gene trimming showed a link to a missense DCLRE1C variant.

Details on this clone: Its specificity is unknown.

V shed 6 bases and J 8 bases; nucleotides not matched to a gene: 17. The CDR3 has 17 residues. CDR1 and CDR2 (germline): LGHNA, YNFKEQ. The PCR used 60 Vbeta and 13 Jbeta primers. Method: immunoSEQ multiplex PCR; TCRdb's copy keeps in-frame clones and lacks some. The sample shows around 120,000 clones, about 80% of them seen only once. The TCR sequence derives from a middle-aged woman in good health and CMV-seronegative. Sequenced: PBMCs. This chain links TRBV4-2 with TRBJ1-4; TRBD1 agrees at 8 bases. In DNA form, the CDR3 reads TGTGCCAGCAGACCTCGAGTAAGCAGGGGGCAGGAAGAAAAACTGTTTTTT. This encodes CASRPRVSRGQEEKLFF.